The subject of this entry is one TCR beta chain. This sample was included in a study of blood T cell repertoires in COVID-19. Turning to the study itself: Researchers got acute and convalescent COVID-19 samples from the United States, Italy and Spain.

Sequencing was performed with immunoSEQ multiplex PCR; in TCRdb, only in-frame clones are kept and a portion is missing. Of about 70,000 clones in the sample, roughly 77% were seen once. The CDR3 covers 14 residues. The germline V and J ends were trimmed by 6 bases and 8 bases, with 16 bases remaining between them. Germline CDR1 is MNHEY and CDR2 is SMNVEV (reference sequence). The sequenced material came from peripheral blood. V is TRBV27 and J is TRBJ2-2; unclear D gene. This TCR was sampled from a man older than 75 with acute or convalescent COVID-19. The CDR3 spells CASSLDWIGGELFF. The CDR3 nucleotides read TGTGCCAGCAGCCTAGACTGGATTGGTGGGGAGCTGTTTTTT.